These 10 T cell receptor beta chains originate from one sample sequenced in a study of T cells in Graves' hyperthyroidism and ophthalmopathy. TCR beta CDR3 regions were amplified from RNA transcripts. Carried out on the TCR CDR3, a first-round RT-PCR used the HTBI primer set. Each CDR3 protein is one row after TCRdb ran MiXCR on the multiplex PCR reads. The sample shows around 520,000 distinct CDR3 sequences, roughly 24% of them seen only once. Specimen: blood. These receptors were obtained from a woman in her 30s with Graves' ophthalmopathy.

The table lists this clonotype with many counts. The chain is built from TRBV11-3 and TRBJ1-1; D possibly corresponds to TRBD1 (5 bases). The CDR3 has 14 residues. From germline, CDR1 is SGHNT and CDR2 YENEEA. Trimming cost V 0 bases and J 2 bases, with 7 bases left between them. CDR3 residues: CASSLDGANTEAFF. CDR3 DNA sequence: TGTGCCAGCAGCTTAGATGGGGCAAACACTGAAGCTTTCTTT.

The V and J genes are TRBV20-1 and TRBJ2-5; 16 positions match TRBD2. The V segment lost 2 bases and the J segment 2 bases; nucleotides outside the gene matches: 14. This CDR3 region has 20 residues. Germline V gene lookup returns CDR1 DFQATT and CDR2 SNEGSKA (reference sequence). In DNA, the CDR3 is TGCAGTGCTAGACCCGAGCTAGGGACTAGCGGGGGGGCCGGACAAGAGACCCAGTACTTC. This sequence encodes CSARPELGTSGGAGQETQYF.

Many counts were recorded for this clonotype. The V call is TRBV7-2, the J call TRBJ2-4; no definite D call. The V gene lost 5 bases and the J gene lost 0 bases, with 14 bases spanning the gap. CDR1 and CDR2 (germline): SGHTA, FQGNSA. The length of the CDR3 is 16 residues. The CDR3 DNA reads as TGTGCCAGCAGCCTCGGACCCTTTGTAGCCAAAAACATTCAGTACTTC. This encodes CASSLGPFVAKNIQYF.

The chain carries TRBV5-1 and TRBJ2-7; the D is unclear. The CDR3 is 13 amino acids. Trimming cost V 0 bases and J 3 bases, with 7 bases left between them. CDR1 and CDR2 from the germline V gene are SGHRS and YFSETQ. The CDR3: CASSLASDYEQYF. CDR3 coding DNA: TGCGCCAGCAGCTTGGCTTCCGACTACGAGCAGTACTTC.

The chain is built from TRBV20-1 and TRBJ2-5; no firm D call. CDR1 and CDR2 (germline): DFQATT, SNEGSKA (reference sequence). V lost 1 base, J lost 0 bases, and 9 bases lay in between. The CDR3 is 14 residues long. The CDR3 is CSARVGSNQETQYF. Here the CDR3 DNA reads TGCAGTGCTAGAGTTGGCAGCAACCAAGAGACCCAGTACTTC.

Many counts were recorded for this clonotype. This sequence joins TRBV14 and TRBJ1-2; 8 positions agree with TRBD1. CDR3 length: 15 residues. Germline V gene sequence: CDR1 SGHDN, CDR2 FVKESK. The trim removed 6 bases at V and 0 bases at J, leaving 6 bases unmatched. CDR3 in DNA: TGTGCCAGCAGAGGGACAGGCATTACTAACTATGGCTACACCTTC. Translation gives CASRGTGITNYGYTF.

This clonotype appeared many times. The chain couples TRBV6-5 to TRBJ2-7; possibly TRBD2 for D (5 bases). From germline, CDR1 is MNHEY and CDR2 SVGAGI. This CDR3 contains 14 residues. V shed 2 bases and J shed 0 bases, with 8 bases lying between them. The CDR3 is CASSYGESSYEQYF. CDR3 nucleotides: TGTGCCAGCAGTTACGGGGAGAGCTCCTACGAGCAGTACTTC.

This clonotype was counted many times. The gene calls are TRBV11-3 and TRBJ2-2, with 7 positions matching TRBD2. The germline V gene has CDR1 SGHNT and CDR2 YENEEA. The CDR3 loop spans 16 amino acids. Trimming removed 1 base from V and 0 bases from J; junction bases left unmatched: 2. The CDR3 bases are TGTGCCAGCAGCTTAGGGGGAGGGTCGAACACCGGGGAGCTGTTTTTT. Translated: CASSLGGGSNTGELFF.

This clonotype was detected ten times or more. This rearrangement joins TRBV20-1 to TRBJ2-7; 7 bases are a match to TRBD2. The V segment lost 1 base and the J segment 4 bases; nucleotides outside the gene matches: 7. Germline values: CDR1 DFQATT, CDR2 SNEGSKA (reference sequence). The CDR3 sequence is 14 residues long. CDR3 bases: TGCAGTGCTAGAGGGCCGCTAGCGGCGTACGAGCAGTACTTC. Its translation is CSARGPLAAYEQYF.

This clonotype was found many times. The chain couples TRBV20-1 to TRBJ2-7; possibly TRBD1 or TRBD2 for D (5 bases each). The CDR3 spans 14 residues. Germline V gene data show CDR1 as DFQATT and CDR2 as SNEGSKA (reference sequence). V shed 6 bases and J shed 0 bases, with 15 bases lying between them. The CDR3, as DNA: TGCAGTGCCCCGTGCAGGGACGCCTCCTACGAGCAGTACTTC. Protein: CSAPCRDASYEQYF.